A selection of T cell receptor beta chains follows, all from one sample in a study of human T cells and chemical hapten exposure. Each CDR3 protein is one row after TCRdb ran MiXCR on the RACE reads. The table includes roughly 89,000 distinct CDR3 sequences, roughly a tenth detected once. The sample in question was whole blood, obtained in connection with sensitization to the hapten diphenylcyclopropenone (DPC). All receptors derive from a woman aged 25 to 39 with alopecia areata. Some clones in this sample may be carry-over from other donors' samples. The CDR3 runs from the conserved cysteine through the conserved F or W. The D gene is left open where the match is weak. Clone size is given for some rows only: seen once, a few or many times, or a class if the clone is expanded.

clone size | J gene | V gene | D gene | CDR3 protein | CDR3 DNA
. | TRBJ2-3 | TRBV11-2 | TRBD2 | CASSLVITSGAGTDTQYF | TGTGCCAGCAGCTTAGTAATCACTAGCGGGGCTGGCACAGATACGCAGTATTTT
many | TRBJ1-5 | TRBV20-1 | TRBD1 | CSASTGTGAFGNQPQHF | TGCAGTGCCTCAACCGGGACAGGGGCGTTTGGCAATCAGCCCCAGCATTTT
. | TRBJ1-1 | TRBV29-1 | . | CSVEGSSPTEAFF | TGCAGCGTTGAGGGCAGCTCCCCCACTGAAGCTTTCTTT
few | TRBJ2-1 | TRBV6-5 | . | CASSLSGVPYNEQFF | TGTGCCAGCAGTCTAAGCGGAGTACCCTACAATGAGCAGTTCTTC
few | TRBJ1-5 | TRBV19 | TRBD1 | CASSVTPTGTQPQHF | TGTGCCAGTAGTGTAACGCCGACAGGGACCCAGCCCCAGCATTTT
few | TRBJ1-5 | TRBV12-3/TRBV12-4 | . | CASSLRSGNQPQHF | TGTGCCAGCAGTTTGCGGAGTGGCAATCAGCCCCAGCATTTT
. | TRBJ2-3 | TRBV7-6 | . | CASSLVVGTDTQYF | TGTGCCAGCAGCTTAGTGGTAGGCACAGATACGCAGTATTTT
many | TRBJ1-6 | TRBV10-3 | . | CAIKATDPSPLHF | TGTGCCATCAAGGCGACAGATCCTTCACCCCTCCACTTT
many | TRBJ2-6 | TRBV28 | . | CASSHLNKAGANVLTF | TGTGCCAGCAGCCACCTAAACAAGGCTGGGGCCAACGTCCTGACTTTC
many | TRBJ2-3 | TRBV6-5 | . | CASSYSRSTDTQYF | TGTGCCAGCAGTTACTCCAGGAGCACAGATACGCAGTATTTT
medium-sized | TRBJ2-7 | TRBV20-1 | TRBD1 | CSARVTDRESYEQYF | TGCAGTGCTAGAGTTACGGACAGGGAGTCCTACGAGCAGTACTTC
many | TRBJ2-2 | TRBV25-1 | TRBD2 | CASSDGEREVGELFF | TGTGCCAGCAGTGATGGGGAGCGGGAGGTCGGGGAGCTGTTTTTT
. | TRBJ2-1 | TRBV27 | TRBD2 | CASSLLAGHNEQFF | TGTGCCAGCAGTTTACTAGCGGGCCACAATGAGCAGTTCTTC
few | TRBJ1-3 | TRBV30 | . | CAWGTSGNTIYF | TGTGCCTGGGGGACCTCTGGAAACACCATATATTTT
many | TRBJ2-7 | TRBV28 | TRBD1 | CASSWDSNHEQYF | TGTGCCAGCAGTTGGGACAGTAACCACGAGCAGTACTTC
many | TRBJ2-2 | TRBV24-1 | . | CATSDSPSTNTGELFF | TGTGCCACCAGTGATTCGCCCAGTACGAACACCGGGGAGCTGTTTTTT
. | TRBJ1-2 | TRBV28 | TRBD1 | CASIEDRDVDGYTF | TGTGCCAGCATCGAGGACAGGGATGTTGATGGCTACACCTTC
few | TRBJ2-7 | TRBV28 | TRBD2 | CASSPSGGGKAYEQYF | TGTGCCAGCAGTCCCTCCGGGGGAGGGAAGGCGTACGAGCAGTACTTC
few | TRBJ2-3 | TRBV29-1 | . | CSVEDRADTQYF | TGCAGCGTTGAAGATCGCGCAGATACGCAGTATTTT
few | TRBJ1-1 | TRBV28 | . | CASRAGRNTEAFF | TGTGCCAGCAGAGCGGGACGGAACACTGAAGCTTTCTTT